The 15 T cell receptor beta chains listed next were all sequenced from one sample in a study of T cell changes during pregnancy in multiple sclerosis (dated by TCRdb to the late 2010s). The library relied on the immunoSEQ multiplex PCR assay. This is the immuneACCESS table as TCRdb keeps it, with only in-frame sequences that have V and J called. A part of the clones is gone; compared with another copy, unresolved V genes explain less than half, and the rest is unexplained. The sample yields 40,000 to 55,000 clones; 70% to 90% were counted once. The ten largest make up around 0.6% of the sample. Specimen: CD4+ T cells from peripheral blood mononuclear cells, collected in the first trimester of pregnancy. These receptor sequences come from a female donor with multiple sclerosis, enrolled in a pregnancy study.

This rearrangement joins TRBV28 to TRBJ2-2, with TRBD2 identical over 8 bases. Germline V gene data show CDR1 as MDHEN and CDR2 as SYDVKM. The V segment lost 5 bases and the J segment 4 bases; nucleotides outside the gene matches: 6. This CDR3 has 15 residues. The CDR3 nucleotides are TGTGCCAGCAGTCAAGCGGGAGCGGGCACCGGGGAGCTGTTTTTT. It is translated as CASSQAGAGTGELFF.

The V gene is TRBV28, the J gene TRBJ2-3; 8 bases map to TRBD1. With 5 bases clipped from V and 0 bases from J, the junction kept 7 bases outside the gene matches. The CDR3 sequence is 16 residues long. CDR1 and CDR2 (germline): MDHEN, SYDVKM. CDR3 nucleotides: TGTGCCAGCAGTCCCCCCCAGGGGGCGAGCACAGATACGCAGTATTTT. It encodes CASSPPQGASTDTQYF.

The J gene is TRBJ1-1, the V gene TRBV2; D gene uncertain. The CDR3 runs to 14 residues. V shed 11 bases and J shed 0 bases, with 16 bases lying between them. CDR1 and CDR2 from the germline V gene are SNHLY and FYNNEI. CDR3 nucleotides: TGTGCCGGCCTCCTACCGGGGATGAACACTGAAGCTTTCTTT. This gives the protein CAGLLPGMNTEAFF.

The chain recombines TRBV5-4 with TRBJ1-1; 8 bases agree with TRBD1. With V trimmed by 4 bases and J by 7 bases, 15 bases remained unmatched. In germline, CDR1 is SGHNT, CDR2 YYREEE (reference sequence). The CDR3 runs to 16 residues. The CDR3 DNA follows: TGTGCCAGCAGCACGACAGGGGCAACTTTATCCTATGAAGCTTTCTTT. Its protein is CASSTTGATLSYEAFF.

V usage is TRBV2 and J usage is TRBJ2-1; D perhaps matches TRBD2 (6 bases). The CDR3 contains 16 residues. Per the germline V gene, CDR1 is SNHLY and CDR2 is FYNNEI. V dropped 3 bases and J dropped 0 bases, with 12 bases sitting between them. CDR3 sequence: CASSETGDFSYNEQFF. The CDR3 DNA reads as TGTGCCAGCAGTGAGACCGGGGACTTCTCCTACAATGAGCAGTTCTTC.

J is TRBJ1-2 and V is TRBV12-5; D is possibly TRBD1 (6 bases). The V and J ends lost 1 base and 8 bases respectively, with 17 bases between them. CDR3 length equals 15 residues. The germline V gene has CDR1 LGHNT and CDR2 FRNRAP. Here the CDR3 reads CASGLAGPRGGGYTF. In DNA form, the CDR3 reads TGTGCTAGTGGTTTGGCAGGTCCCAGGGGTGGGGGCTACACCTTC.

This clone was picked up one time. The chain couples TRBV11-2 to TRBJ2-1; TRBD2 matches at 10 bases. The CDR3 is 16 amino acids. The germline V gene encodes CDR1 SGHAT and CDR2 FQNNGV. V dropped 3 bases and J dropped 4; count of bases not matched to a gene: 6. CDR3 loop: CASSFQGAGGYNEQFF. The CDR3 DNA reads TGTGCCAGCAGCTTTCAAGGAGCGGGAGGGTACAATGAGCAGTTCTTC.

This chain uses TRBV10-3 with TRBJ2-7; 13 positions match TRBD2. Germline CDR1 and CDR2: ENHRY and SYGVKD. V lost 6 bases and J lost 2; bases outside the gene matches: 4. The CDR3 extends over 15 amino acids. CDR3 nucleotides: TGTGCCATCAGGAAAGGACTAGCGGGAGCCTACGAGCAGTACTTC. Amino acids: CAIRKGLAGAYEQYF.

This chain's CDR3 is CASSHILRRNTQYF. DNA for the CDR3: TGTGCCAGCAGCCATATTCTGCGGAGGAATACGCAGTATTTT. The chain is built from TRBV7-2 and TRBJ2-3, with a possible D match to TRBD2 (5 bases). Germline V gene sequence: CDR1 SGHTA, CDR2 FQGNSA. V gave up 5 bases and J gave up 7 bases, with 16 bases separating them. The CDR3 is made up of 14 amino acids.

This sequence joins TRBV11-2 and TRBJ1-1; TRBD1 is a possible D gene (5 bases). The germline V gene has CDR1 SGHAT and CDR2 FQNNGV. V dropped 3 bases and J dropped 0 bases, with 8 bases sitting between them. This CDR3 region has 14 residues. CDR3 coding DNA: TGTGCCAGCAGCTTGACAGCTATGAACACTGAAGCTTTCTTT. Its translation: CASSLTAMNTEAFF.

The rearrangement joins TRBV6-5 to TRBJ2-1; TRBD2 matches at 11 bases. Germline CDR1 reads MNHEY; CDR2 reads SVGAGI. With V trimmed by 7 bases and J by 9 bases, 5 bases remained unmatched. This CDR3 spans 13 amino acids. The CDR3 region is CASIPLAGGEQFF. The DNA of the CDR3 is TGTGCCAGCATCCCCCTAGCGGGAGGTGAGCAGTTCTTC.

The chain joins TRBV28 to TRBJ2-5, with a possible D match to TRBD2 (10 bases). The V and J ends lost 3 bases and 5 bases respectively, with 28 bases between them. The germline V gene has CDR1 MDHEN and CDR2 SYDVKM. The CDR3 is 19 amino acids. The CDR3 protein is CASSLGQGLLPGLAETQYF. CDR3 sequence (DNA): TGTGCCAGCAGTTTGGGACAGGGATTGTTACCGGGACTAGCGGAGACCCAGTACTTC.

The chain recombines TRBV27 with TRBJ2-4, with D uncertain. Germline CDR1 and CDR2: MNHEY and SMNVEV (reference sequence). The CDR3 contains 15 residues. The germline V and J ends were trimmed by 6 bases and 0 bases, with 12 bases remaining between them. The CDR3 DNA is TGTGCCAGCAGCTCTCCCACTCTAGCCAAAAACATTCAGTACTTC. This gives the protein CASSSPTLAKNIQYF.

The chain employs TRBV5-1 and TRBJ2-3; D gene unclear. This CDR3 spans 14 amino acids. Germline V CDR1 and CDR2: SGHRS, YFSETQ. Trimming removed 0 bases from V and 2 bases from J, with 7 bases in between. CDR3 region: CASSLEAFTDTQYF. The DNA for the CDR3 is TGCGCCAGCAGCTTGGAAGCCTTCACAGATACGCAGTATTTT.

V is TRBV7-8 and J is TRBJ2-7, with D perhaps TRBD1 (7 bases). This CDR3 has 14 amino acids. Per the germline V gene, CDR1 is SGHVS and CDR2 is FQNEAQ. The ends were cut back, 5 bases at V and 7 bases at J, with 18 bases in the middle. Here the CDR3 DNA reads TGTGCCAGCAGCGCAATTACAGGGGCGGGGGAGCAGTACTTC. As protein: CASSAITGAGEQYF.